The 23 T cell receptor beta chains in this list originate from one sample, sequenced in a study of regulatory T cells in long-lasting Graves disease. Building the TCR beta libraries relied on iRepertoire HTBI primers, and CDR3 regions underwent Arm-PCR. MiXCR, run by TCRdb on the multiplex PCR reads, gives a single entry per CDR3 protein. The table lists roughly 470,000 distinct CDR3 sequences, less than 25% of them singletons. Time point indicated: persistent/refractory GD, antithyroid drugs over 5 years with positive TRAb. PBMC-extracted RNA yielded the TCR library. The sample here was peripheral blood mononuclear cells (PBMCs), taken when the disease was refractory, from a patient treated with antithyroid drugs. The receptors originated from a female donor with Graves disease.

Points on this clonotype: The junction and the germline gene differ at one end; a read error may be behind it. The CDR3 DNA follows: TGTGCCAGCTTACTGCGGGGCGAGAATGAGAAACTGTTTTTT. Amino acids: CASLLRGENEKLFF. The J gene is TRBJ1-4, the V gene TRBV2; possibly TRBD1 for D (5 bases). The length of the CDR3 is 14 residues. Germline V gene sequence: CDR1 SNHLY, CDR2 FYNNEI. The full variable domain, rest sourced from reference TRBV2 and TRBJ1-4, is EPEVTQTPSHQVTQMGQEVILRCVPISNHLYFYWYRQILGQKVEFLVSFYNNEISEKSEIFDDQFSVERPDGSNFTLKIRSTKLEDSAMYFCASLLRGENEKLFFGSGTQLSVL.

At least ten counts were recorded for this clonotype. V usage is TRBV6-1 and J usage is TRBJ2-5; the match to TRBD2 covers 15 bases. Germline loops: CDR1 MNHNS, CDR2 SASEGT. Trimming cost V 5 bases and J 4 bases; bases outside gene matches: 11. This CDR3 has 18 amino acids. DNA for the CDR3: TGTGCCAGCAGTCGGACGTTTCCGGGACTAGCGGGAGGAGAGACCCAGTACTTC. Amino acids: CASSRTFPGLAGGETQYF.

V usage is TRBV20-1 and J usage is TRBJ2-7; 9 nucleotides align to TRBD1. V shed 4 bases, J shed 2 bases, and the junction held 6 bases outside the gene matches. Germline-derived CDR1 and CDR2 are DFQATT and SNEGSKA (reference sequence). The CDR3 spans 14 residues. This chain's CDR3 is CSANAGTGPYEQYF. DNA for the CDR3: TGCAGTGCTAATGCTGGGACAGGGCCCTACGAGCAGTACTTC.

V and J are TRBV20-1 and TRBJ2-5; TRBD2 agrees at 10 bases. Germline V gives CDR1 DFQATT, CDR2 SNEGSKA (reference sequence). The CDR3 consists of 14 residues. V was pared by 3 bases and J by 3 bases, with 4 bases of the junction left unmatched. The DNA of the CDR3 is TGCAGTGCTAGCCCCGGACTAGCGGAAGAGACCCAGTACTTC. Protein sequence: CSASPGLAEETQYF.

The sample holds many counts of this clonotype. The chain recombines TRBV12-3 or TRBV12-4 with TRBJ2-4; a possible D gene is TRBD2 (5 bases). The CDR3 has 12 amino acids. V shed 7 bases and J shed 6 bases, with 10 bases lying between them. The CDR3: CASTGSGNIQYF. In DNA form, the CDR3 reads TGTGCCAGCACGGGAAGCGGAAACATTCAGTACTTC.

This clonotype occurred a few times. This chain joins TRBV20-1 and TRBJ2-5; tentatively, D is TRBD2 (6 bases). V was trimmed by 5 bases and J by 1 base, leaving 26 bases between them. This CDR3 is 18 amino acids long. Germline CDR1 is DFQATT and CDR2 is SNEGSKA (reference sequence). This CDR3 reads CSADGDFRRGSAQETQYF. In DNA form, the CDR3 reads TGCAGTGCTGACGGGGATTTTAGGAGGGGATCCGCCCAAGAGACCCAGTACTTC.

The chain joins TRBV19 to TRBJ1-5; TRBD1 agrees at 7 bases. This CDR3 has 13 residues. From germline, CDR1 is LNHDA and CDR2 SQIVND (reference sequence). V gave up 8 bases and J gave up 6 bases; unmatched junction bases: 7. The CDR3 reads CASGAGGIQPQHF. In DNA form, the CDR3 reads TGTGCCAGTGGTGCAGGGGGTATTCAGCCCCAGCATTTT.

This clonotype has at least ten counts. J is TRBJ1-1 and V is TRBV7-3, with D uncertain. This CDR3 has 13 residues. Trimming pared 2 bases from V and 6 bases from J, leaving 10 bases between. Looked up from germline, CDR1 is SGHTA and CDR2 is FQGTGA. CDR3 sequence (DNA): TGTGCCAGCAGCTTAGTCGGGGTCGCTGAAGCTTTCTTT. Translated, it gives CASSLVGVAEAFF.

The sample holds a few counts of this clonotype. V gene TRBV5-1 combines with J gene TRBJ1-1; 8 bases fit TRBD1. V shed 3 bases, J shed 0 bases, and the junction held 7 bases outside the gene matches. CDR3 length equals 16 residues. CDR1 and CDR2 (germline): SGHRS, YFSETQ. As DNA, the CDR3 is TGCGCCAGCAGCTCAGGACAGGGCCGATTGAACACTGAAGCTTTCTTT. Translation: CASSSGQGRLNTEAFF.

This clonotype was observed a handful of times. The rearrangement joins TRBV18 to TRBJ1-2; 12 bases line up with TRBD1. The CDR3 is 14 amino acids. Germline V gene lookup returns CDR1 KGHSH and CDR2 LQKENI. V was clipped by 3 bases and J by 6 bases; unmatched bases: 2. CDR3 sequence (DNA): TGTGCCAGCTCACCGGGACAGGGGGCGGATGGCTACACCTTC. As protein: CASSPGQGADGYTF.

In this sample, this clonotype turned up many times. The chain combines TRBV14 with TRBJ2-5; 8 bases are shared with TRBD2. The CDR3 is 17 residues long. Trimming cost V 4 bases and J 1 base; bases outside gene matches: 11. Germline values: CDR1 SGHDN, CDR2 FVKESK. The DNA for the CDR3 is TGTGCCAGCAGCCCACAACTTACCGGACTAGCCCAAGAGACCCAGTACTTC. It specifies CASSPQLTGLAQETQYF.

This clonotype was found many times. The chain joins TRBV6-2 or TRBV6-3 to TRBJ1-6, with D hard to call. The germline gives CDR1 MNHEY, CDR2 SVGEGT. CDR3 length equals 15 residues. Trimming shortened V by 2 bases and J by 0 bases, and 5 bases separated the two germline ends. The CDR3 protein is CASSYEFSYNSPLHF. CDR3 bases: TGTGCCAGCAGTTACGAGTTCTCCTATAATTCACCCCTCCACTTT.

In this sample, this clonotype turned up many times. The rearrangement uses TRBV5-1 and TRBJ2-2; D is ambiguous. Trimming cost V 2 bases and J 7 bases, with 6 bases left between them. The CDR3 sequence is 12 residues long. Germline CDR1 and CDR2: SGHRS and YFSETQ. CDR3 region: CASSFTVGELFF. The CDR3 DNA sequence: TGCGCCAGCAGCTTTACGGTCGGGGAGCTGTTTTTT.

This chain links TRBV20-1 with TRBJ1-1, with D possibly being TRBD1 (5 bases). CDR1 and CDR2 from the germline V gene are DFQATT and SNEGSKA (reference sequence). The V end was cut by 3 bases, the J end by 2 bases, with 31 bases between. The CDR3 has 20 amino acids. The CDR3 sequence is CSASHFRRAEKPGLNTEAFF. As DNA, the CDR3 is TGCAGTGCTAGTCATTTCAGACGGGCGGAAAAACCAGGGCTAAACACTGAAGCTTTCTTT.

The J gene is TRBJ2-1, the V gene TRBV12-3 or TRBV12-4; a possible D gene is TRBD2 (6 bases). V gave up 1 base and J gave up 5 bases, with 18 bases separating them. The CDR3 has 17 residues. CDR3 coding DNA: TGTGCCAGCAGTTTAGAGGAGCGGGTTTTCCCTAACAATGAGCAGTTCTTC. Its translation: CASSLEERVFPNNEQFF.

In its sample, this clonotype was seen many times. The rearrangement joins TRBV29-1 to TRBJ1-2, with 8 nucleotides matching TRBD1. This CDR3 has 12 residues. With 6 bases clipped from V and 2 bases from J, the junction kept 2 bases outside the gene matches. Germline CDR1 SQVTM, CDR2 ANQGSEA. The CDR3 is CSVGQENYGYTF. The DNA for the CDR3 is TGCAGCGTGGGACAGGAAAACTATGGCTACACCTTC.

This clonotype was observed a handful of times. V is TRBV7-2 and J is TRBJ1-6; maybe TRBD1 (6 bases). Trimming removed 3 bases at V and 10 bases at J, with 19 bases between. CDR1 and CDR2 from the germline V gene are SGHTA and FQGNSA. CDR3 length: 16 residues. CDR3 sequence (DNA): TGTGCCAGCAGCTTTATTCCAGGGGATTTAAGGTCACCCCTCCACTTT. This sequence encodes CASSFIPGDLRSPLHF.

The CDR3, as DNA: TGTGCCAGCAGCTCCCCCAGCCTAGACACCATATATTTT. Its protein is CASSSPSLDTIYF. This sequence joins TRBV11-2 and TRBJ1-3; D remains unclear. Between the trimmed V and J ends, which lost 4 bases and 8 bases, there was a span of 12 bases. Germline lookup yields CDR1 SGHAT and CDR2 FQNNGV. The CDR3 length is 13 residues.

The chain recombines TRBV11-2 with TRBJ2-7, with TRBD2 matching over 8 bases. Trimming removed 9 bases from V and 1 base from J; junction bases left unmatched: 14. The germline V gene encodes CDR1 SGHAT and CDR2 FQNNGV. This CDR3 spans 16 amino acids. CDR3 in amino acids: CARPLAGERGSYEQYF. Written as DNA, the CDR3 is TGTGCCAGACCCTTGGCGGGGGAGCGGGGGTCCTACGAGCAGTACTTC. Variable domain in full (rest from reference TRBV11-2 and TRBJ2-7): EAGVAQSPRYKIIEKRQSVAFWCNPISGHATLYWYQQILGQGPKLLIQFQNNGVVDDSQLPKDRFSAERLKGVDSTLKIQPAKLEDSAVYLCARPLAGERGSYEQYFGPGTRLTVT.

The chain uses TRBV6-2 or TRBV6-3 and TRBJ2-3; perhaps TRBD1 as D (7 bases). V lost 2 bases, J lost 0 bases, and 21 bases lay in between. The germline gives CDR1 MNHEY, CDR2 SVGEGT. The CDR3 loop spans 19 amino acids. The DNA for the CDR3 is TGTGCCAGCAGTTACGATATTTTCGGAGGGACAGTCAGCACAGATACGCAGTATTTT. Its translation is CASSYDIFGGTVSTDTQYF.

Regarding this clonotype: This sequence may be a read error, since a much larger clone differs from it by one base. The V and J genes are TRBV27 and TRBJ2-7; tentatively, D is TRBD2 (6 bases). The CDR3 is 14 amino acids. Germline V lookup: CDR1 MNHEY, CDR2 SMNVEV (reference sequence). CDR3 loop: CASSSRLVSYEQHF. The CDR3 DNA is TGTGCCAGCAGTTCAAGACTAGTATCCTACGAGCAGCACTTC.

This chain joins TRBV6-2 or TRBV6-3 and TRBJ1-3; D ambiguous. With 2 bases removed from V and 9 bases from J, the gap between germline ends came to 11 bases. The CDR3 consists of 13 residues. CDR1 and CDR2 (germline): MNHEY, SVGEGT. The CDR3 loop is CASSYNPDVTIYF. The CDR3, as DNA: TGTGCCAGCAGTTACAATCCCGACGTCACCATATATTTT.

This clonotype has at least ten counts. A junction end diverges from the germline sequence, so it may reflect a read error. The chain links TRBV5-1 to TRBJ2-7; 8 bases are a match to TRBD2. The germline CDR1 and CDR2 sequences are SGHRS and YFSETQ. This CDR3 spans 14 amino acids. The CDR3 nucleotides read TGTGCCAGCAGCTTAGCGGGGAGCTCCTACGAGCAGTACTTC. It yields the protein CASSLAGSSYEQYF.